This T cell receptor beta chain was recovered during a study of shared clonotypes between healthy human individuals. Study-level findings and limits: Generally, estimated richness proved larger in naive subsets than it did in memory subsets. In contrast to clonotypes shared by all four donors, non-shared clonotypes had lower generation probabilities. A handful of donors showed sharing of around 5% of naive CD4 clonotypes.

Assay used: immunoSEQ multiplex PCR; TCRdb lists only in-frame clones, some missing. The sample records around 550,000 clones, around 95% being singletons. Concerning this clone: Its antigen is undetermined.

Terminally differentiated effector memory CD45RA+ cells were excluded by CCR7 positive selection of CD45RO-negative cells. The V gene end was trimmed by 6 bases and the J gene end by 4 bases; junction bases not matched to a gene: 8. This CDR3 has 14 amino acids. Looked up from germline, CDR1 is ENHRY and CDR2 is SYGVKD. This rearrangement joins TRBV10-3 to TRBJ2-7; 8 bases line up with TRBD1. Sequencing was done on a sample of naive CD8+ T cells sorted from blood. The origin of this receptor is a young woman in good health. The DNA for the CDR3 is TGTGCCATCAGCGTAGCAGGGGGCGGGTACGAGCAGTACTTC. Protein product: CAISVAGGGYEQYF.